This paragraph reports one TCR beta chain. V lost 1 base, J lost 3 bases, and 6 bases stayed unmatched. The germline V gene encodes CDR1 LNHDA and CDR2 SQIVND (reference sequence). The CDR3 spans 17 residues. This entry belongs to a study of blood T cell repertoires in COVID-19. In the study overall: The origin of the acute and convalescent COVID-19 samples was the United States, Italy and Spain. Sources were T cells, B-cell-depleted T cells, or PBMCs; the material itself was cDNA or gDNA.

Original analysis: Using reference gene primer amplification, nucleated cell counts were estimated. TCRdb's copy holds only in-frame clones and misses some; the assay was immunoSEQ multiplex PCR. That table furnishes V, J and clone size, whereas the DNA furnished D and trimming. The sample contains about 83,000 clones, roughly 87% of which appear only once. The sequence was obtained from a woman in her forties or fifties with active or convalescent COVID-19. The sequenced sample was peripheral blood. V gene TRBV19 combines with J gene TRBJ2-4; 10 nucleotides line up with TRBD2. The CDR3 spells CASSIVAAGGFKNIQYF. CDR3 coding DNA: TGTGCCAGTAGTATAGTTGCAGCGGGGGGGTTCAAAAACATTCAGTACTTC. The full variable domain, in which reference TRBV19 and TRBJ2-4 provide the parts outside the CDR3, is DGGITQSPKYLFRKEGQNVTLSCEQNLNHDAMYWYRQDPGQGLRLIYYSQIVNDFQKGDIAEGYSVSREKKESFPLTVTSAQKNPTAFYLCASSIVAAGGFKNIQYFGAGTRLSVL.